Below, one T cell receptor beta chain is given with its context. Its antigen is not yet known. Base qualities are not provided; no much larger clone lies one nucleotide away. High-throughput TCR beta sequencing profiled peripheral blood CD8+ and CD4+ T cells from healthy donors, Susac syndrome patients and multiple sclerosis patients. Treatment-naive patients with stable or active relapsing-remitting disease fulfilling revised McDonald criteria were used as multiple sclerosis controls. CD8+ TEMRA cells were enriched by FACS, while bulk CD8+ and CD4+ T cells were purified by magnetic negative isolation. Blood was drawn into EDTA tubes, processed within 24 hours, and PBMCs were isolated by density gradient centrifugation. PBMCs intended for TCR sequencing were frozen in liquid nitrogen and were later thawed in a 37 degrees C water bath. The sorted or isolated CD4+, CD8+ and CD8+ TEMRA cells reached a purity of at least 90%.

RNA was extracted using the RNeasy kit, and roughly 0.45 to 1 ug of the RNA was reverse transcribed with random hexamers. The immunoSEQ multiplex PCR assay, covering 54 Vbeta and 13 Jbeta segments, was used to amplify TCR beta CDR3 regions. Bias from PCR amplification was corrected by using a synthetic template baseline for primer optimization and for computational correction. The study's own analysis went as follows. Reads were annotated to V, D and J genes per IMGT and analyzed with immunoSEQ Analyzer, keeping only productive sequences. Clonality was calculated as one minus the Shannon entropy normalized by log2 of the number of productive unique sequences. Public and private clones were assessed among the 100 most prevalent clones of each patient and control. Susac-specific clones were defined as absent from healthy and MS cohorts, 1052 published viral clones and other ImmuneACCESS disease sequences. TCRdb's own reprocessing of the public reads used fastp at Q25 and MiXCR and kept productive beta chains. Every distinct CDR3 protein forms one entry, paired with its most common genes and DNA. The V and J calls and clone size are TCRdb's, not the authors'. Recorded for this sample are approximately 230,000 distinct CDR3 sequences; just under 95% of them occurred a single time. The ten largest account for around 0.072% of the sample.

Including the terminal cysteine and phenylalanine, the CDR3 comprises 18 residues. Solely the CDR3 DNA is kept, with 54 bases framed from the first base. The junction shows trimming of 0 bases on V and 2 bases on J, and the gene matches do not reach 2 bases of it. The germline V gene provides CDR1 MGHRA and CDR2 YSYEKL. The sample comes from a study of CD8 T cells in Susac syndrome (dated by TCRdb to 2018 to 2020). Background for the entire study: The study used repertoire sequencing to test whether antigen drove CD8+ T cell activation and differentiation in Susac syndrome. General findings and caveats noted by the study authors: The TCR sequencing and HLA analysis was acknowledged to have included a relatively small number of individuals.

Sequenced: CD4+ T cells from PBMCs. The rearrangement joined TRBV4-1 to TRBJ2-6; 12 central nucleotides agree with TRBD2. The TCR comes from a human donor with multiple sclerosis. CDR3 sequence: CASSQDLAGGPGANVLTF. The DNA sequence reads TGCGCCAGCAGCCAAGATCTAGCGGGGGGGCCTGGGGCCAACGTCCTGACTTTC.